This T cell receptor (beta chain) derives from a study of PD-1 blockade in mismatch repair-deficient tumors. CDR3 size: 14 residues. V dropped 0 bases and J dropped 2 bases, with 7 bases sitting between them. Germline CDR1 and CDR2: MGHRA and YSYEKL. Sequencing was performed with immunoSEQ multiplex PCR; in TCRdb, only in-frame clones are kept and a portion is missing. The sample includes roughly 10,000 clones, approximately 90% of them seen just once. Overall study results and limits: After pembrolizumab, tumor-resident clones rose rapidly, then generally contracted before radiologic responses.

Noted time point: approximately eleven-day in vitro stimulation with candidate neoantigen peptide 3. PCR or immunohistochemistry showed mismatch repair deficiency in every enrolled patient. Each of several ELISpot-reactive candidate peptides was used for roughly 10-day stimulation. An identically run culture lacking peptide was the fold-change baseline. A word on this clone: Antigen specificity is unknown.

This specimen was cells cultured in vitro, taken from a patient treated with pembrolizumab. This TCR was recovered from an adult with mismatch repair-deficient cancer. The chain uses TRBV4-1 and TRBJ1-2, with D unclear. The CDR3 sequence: CASSQDPVNYGYTF. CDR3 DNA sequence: TGCGCCAGCAGCCAAGATCCGGTGAACTATGGCTACACCTTC.